These 16 T cell receptor beta chains share one sample of origin, sequenced in a study of blood T cell repertoires in COVID-19. Libraries were prepared by immunoSEQ multiplex PCR; TCRdb keeps only in-frame clonotypes and omits some of them. The data hold approximately 130,000 clones, with around 78% observed a single time. Sequenced input: peripheral blood. These receptors were obtained from a human donor in a cohort sampled during active COVID-19.

The rearrangement links TRBV19 to TRBJ1-1, with a weak D call TRBD1 (5 bases). Trimming pared 3 bases from V and 1 base from J, leaving 15 bases between. The CDR3 has 16 amino acids. CDR1 LNHDA and CDR2 SQIVND come from the germline V gene (reference sequence). The CDR3 DNA is TGTGCCAGTAGTATCCTACGAACAGGCGCGAACACTGAAGCTTTCTTT. Protein product: CASSILRTGANTEAFF.

This chain links TRBV5-6 with TRBJ1-2, with a tentative D call TRBD1 (5 bases). Germline assignment: CDR1 SGHDT and CDR2 YYEEEE. The CDR3 length is 13 residues. V was clipped by 4 bases and J by 4 bases, with 11 bases between them. CDR3 nucleotides: TGTGCCAGCAGCGGAGACAGTTTCTATGGCTACACCTTC. Its translation is CASSGDSFYGYTF.

This clone was recorded many times. This rearrangement joins TRBV5-4 to TRBJ1-2; 8 bases match TRBD1. The CDR3 consists of 13 residues. V shed 3 bases and J 8 bases; nucleotides not matched to a gene: 6. Germline CDR1 is SGHNT and CDR2 is YYREEE (reference sequence). CDR3 protein: CASSWTGTGGYTF. The CDR3 coding sequence is TGTGCCAGCAGCTGGACAGGGACGGGGGGCTACACCTTC.

This chain uses TRBV3-1 (or the pseudogene TRBV3-2) with TRBJ2-5; 9 nucleotides line up with TRBD1. This CDR3 is 16 amino acids long. V shed 3 bases and J 5 bases; nucleotides not matched to a gene: 10. The germline CDR1 and CDR2 sequences are LGHDT and YNNKEL (reference sequence). CDR3 amino acids: CASSQAQGAMVETQYF. CDR3 nucleotides: TGTGCCAGCAGCCAGGCACAGGGGGCCATGGTGGAGACCCAGTACTTC.

This clone has only one observation. The J gene is TRBJ2-2, the V gene TRBV10-1, with a weak D call TRBD1 (5 bases). Germline V CDR1 and CDR2: WNHNN, SYGVQD (reference sequence). The CDR3 is 16 amino acids. The V end lost 3 bases, the J end lost 1 base, and 12 bases lay between the germline ends. CDR3 region: CASSEWSGRNTGELFF. The CDR3 bases are TGCGCCAGCAGTGAATGGTCAGGGCGGAACACCGGGGAGCTGTTTTTT.

This clone was counted a single time. This chain uses TRBV29-1 with TRBJ1-2; the match to TRBD1 covers 9 bases. V was pared by 5 bases and J by 2 bases, with 9 bases of the junction left unmatched. There are 15 residues in the CDR3. Germline V CDR1 and CDR2: SQVTM, ANQGSEA. For the CDR3, the DNA is TGCAGCGTTACCACCGGGACAGGGTCCAACTATGGCTACACCTTC. It is translated as CSVTTGTGSNYGYTF.

The rearrangement joins TRBV12-3 or TRBV12-4 to TRBJ2-2, with D unresolved. The CDR3 is 12 residues long. The V and J ends lost 4 bases and 3 bases respectively, with 3 bases between them. CDR3 sequence reads: CASSSDTGELFF. Here the CDR3 DNA reads TGTGCCAGCAGTTCTGACACCGGGGAGCTGTTTTTT.

The chain has TRBV6-5 and TRBJ1-6; D possibly corresponds to TRBD1 (6 bases). This CDR3 region has 15 residues. Germline values: CDR1 MNHEY, CDR2 SVGAGI. V was shortened by 6 bases and J by 6 bases, with 15 bases between the two germline ends. The CDR3 protein is CASRDVQGINSPLHF. As DNA, the CDR3 is TGTGCCAGCAGGGACGTTCAGGGGATTAATTCACCCCTCCACTTT.

The chain combines TRBV19 with TRBJ2-1; 15 nucleotides align to TRBD2. The CDR3 loop spans 15 amino acids. The V and J ends lost 7 bases and 9 bases, in that order; junction bases with no gene match: 7. Germline assignment: CDR1 LNHDA and CDR2 SQIVND (reference sequence). CDR3 protein: CASTRGTSGGIEQFF. The CDR3 region has the DNA TGTGCCAGTACCAGAGGGACTAGCGGGGGGATTGAGCAGTTCTTC.

The chain carries TRBV5-1 and TRBJ2-7; TRBD1 aligns across 8 bases. Per germline, CDR1 SGHRS and CDR2 YFSETQ. Germline trimming cut 2 bases from V and 2 bases from J; bases unmatched to any gene: 9. This CDR3 comprises 16 residues. The CDR3 DNA follows: TGCGCCAGCAGCTTACCGGTATCGACAGGGGCCTACGAGCAGTACTTC. Encoded protein: CASSLPVSTGAYEQYF.

The chain uses TRBV11-1 and TRBJ2-7; 7 bases are shared with TRBD1. Trimming at V came to 4 bases and at J to 6 bases, leaving 9 bases not matched to a gene. Germline assignment: CDR1 SGHAT and CDR2 FQDESV (reference sequence). The CDR3 is made up of 14 amino acids. Here the CDR3 DNA reads TGTGCCAGCAGCTCGACAGGGTCTCATCGCGAGCAGTACTTC. This codes for CASSSTGSHREQYF.

This sequence joins TRBV6-1 and TRBJ1-2, with D maybe TRBD1 (6 bases). Trimming removed 3 bases from V and 8 bases from J, with 7 bases in between. The CDR3 spans 11 residues. Germline V gene data show CDR1 as MNHNS and CDR2 as SASEGT. The CDR3 spells CASSEGAGYTF. The CDR3 coding sequence is TGTGCCAGCAGTGAGGGGGCGGGCTACACCTTC.

The rearrangement uses TRBV3-1 (or the pseudogene TRBV3-2) and TRBJ2-2, with 16 bases matching TRBD2. The CDR3 spans 19 residues. V dropped 4 bases and J dropped 3; count of bases not matched to a gene: 8. Germline CDR1 and CDR2: LGHDT and YNNKEL (reference sequence). The CDR3 loop reads CASSRSPGLAGGHTGELFF. The CDR3 region has the DNA TGTGCCAGCAGCCGTTCTCCGGGACTAGCGGGGGGGCACACCGGGGAGCTGTTTTTT.

This clone came up once. The gene calls are TRBV4-1 and TRBJ2-7, with 9 bases that match TRBD1. Germline V gives CDR1 MGHRA, CDR2 YSYEKL. This CDR3 is 16 amino acids long. V shed 0 bases and J 9 bases; nucleotides not matched to a gene: 12. This CDR3 reads CASSQEPGQGSTLQYF. Here the CDR3 DNA reads TGCGCCAGCAGCCAAGAACCGGGACAGGGTTCTACGCTGCAGTACTTC.

V usage is TRBV6-2 or TRBV6-3 and J usage is TRBJ1-1; D not certain. The germline CDR1 and CDR2 sequences are MNHEY and SVGEGT. The CDR3 extends over 14 amino acids. V lost 4 bases and J lost 1, with 10 bases in between. The CDR3, as DNA: TGTGCCAGCAGTTGGAAGACACAGAACACTGAAGCTTTCTTT. This sequence encodes CASSWKTQNTEAFF.

The V call is TRBV2, the J call TRBJ1-1; a possible D gene is TRBD1 (6 bases). The germline V and J ends were trimmed by 6 bases and 5 bases, with 19 bases remaining between them. Germline V gene sequence: CDR1 SNHLY, CDR2 FYNNEI. This CDR3 has 15 residues. CDR3 sequence reads: CASRIGGPSTTEAFF. CDR3 in DNA: TGTGCCAGCAGGATAGGGGGACCCTCGACGACTGAAGCTTTCTTT.